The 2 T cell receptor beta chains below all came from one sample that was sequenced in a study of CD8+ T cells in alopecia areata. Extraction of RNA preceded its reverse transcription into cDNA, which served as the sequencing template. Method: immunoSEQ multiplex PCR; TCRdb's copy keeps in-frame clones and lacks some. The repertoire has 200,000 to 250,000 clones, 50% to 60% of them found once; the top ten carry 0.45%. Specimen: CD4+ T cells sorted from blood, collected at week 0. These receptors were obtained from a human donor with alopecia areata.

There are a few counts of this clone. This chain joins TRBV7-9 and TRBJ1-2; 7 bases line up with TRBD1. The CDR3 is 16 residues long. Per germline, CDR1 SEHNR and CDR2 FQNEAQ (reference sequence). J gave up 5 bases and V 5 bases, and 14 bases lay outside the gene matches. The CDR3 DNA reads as TGTGCCAGCAGCGCTAGAGACAGGGAGGGATTTTATGGCTACACCTTC. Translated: CASSARDREGFYGYTF.

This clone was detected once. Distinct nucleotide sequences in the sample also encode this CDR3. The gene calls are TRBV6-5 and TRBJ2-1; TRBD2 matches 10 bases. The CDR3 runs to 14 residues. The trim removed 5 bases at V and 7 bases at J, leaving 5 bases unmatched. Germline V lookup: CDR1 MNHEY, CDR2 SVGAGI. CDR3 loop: CASSRLAGVNEQFF. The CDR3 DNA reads TGTGCCAGCAGTCGTCTAGCGGGAGTAAATGAGCAGTTCTTC.